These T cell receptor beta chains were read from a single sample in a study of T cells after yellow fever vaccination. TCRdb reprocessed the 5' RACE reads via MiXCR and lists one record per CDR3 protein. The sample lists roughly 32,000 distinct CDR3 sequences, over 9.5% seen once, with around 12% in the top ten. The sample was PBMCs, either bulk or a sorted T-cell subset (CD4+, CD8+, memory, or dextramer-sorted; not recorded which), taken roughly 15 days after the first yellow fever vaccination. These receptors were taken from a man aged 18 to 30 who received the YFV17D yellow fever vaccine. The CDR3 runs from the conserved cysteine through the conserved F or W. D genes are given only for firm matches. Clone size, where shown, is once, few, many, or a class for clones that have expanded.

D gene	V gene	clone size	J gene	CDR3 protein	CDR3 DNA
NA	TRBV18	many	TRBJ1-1	CASSTGLNTEAFF	TGTGCCAGCTCGACAGGTTTGAACACTGAAGCTTTCTTT
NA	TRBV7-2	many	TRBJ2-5	CASSNTGAPETQYF	TGTGCCAGCAGCAACACGGGGGCCCCAGAGACCCAGTACTTC
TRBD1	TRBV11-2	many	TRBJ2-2	CASSADRGLLITGELFF	TGTGCCAGCAGCGCGGACAGGGGGCTACTCATCACCGGGGAGCTGTTTTTT
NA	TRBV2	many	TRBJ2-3	CASSEAPDTQYF	TGTGCCAGCAGTGAAGCCCCAGATACGCAGTATTTT
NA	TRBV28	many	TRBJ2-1	CASSRLAYNEQFF	TGTGCCAGCAGTCGACTAGCCTACAATGAGCAGTTCTTC
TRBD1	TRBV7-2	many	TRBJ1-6	CASRENRGGSPLHF	TGTGCCAGCAGGGAAAACAGGGGAGGATCACCCCTCCACTTT
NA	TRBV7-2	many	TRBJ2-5	CASSPTPPETQYF	TGTGCCAGCAGCCCCACCCCCCCAGAGACCCAGTACTTC
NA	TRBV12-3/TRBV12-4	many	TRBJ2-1	CSSSRRGVEGNEQFF	TGTTCCAGCAGTCGCAGGGGAGTTGAGGGCAATGAGCAGTTCTTC
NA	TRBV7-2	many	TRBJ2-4	CASSSRVAKNIQYF	TGTGCCAGCAGCTCACGTGTAGCCAAAAACATTCAGTACTTC
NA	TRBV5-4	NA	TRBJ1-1	CASSLEGVTEAFF	TGTGCCAGCAGCTTGGAAGGGGTCACTGAAGCTTTCTTT
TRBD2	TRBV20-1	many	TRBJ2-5	CSARDRSGGAGETQYF	TGCAGTGCTAGAGATCGTAGCGGGGGGGCCGGAGAGACCCAGTACTTC
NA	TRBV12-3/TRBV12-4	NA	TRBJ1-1	CASSLGEGMNTEAFF	TGTGCCAGCAGTTTAGGGGAGGGCATGAACACTGAAGCTTTCTTT
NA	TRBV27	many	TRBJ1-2	CASSRALGRGGYTF	TGTGCCAGCAGCCGCGCCCTGGGACGAGGAGGCTACACCTTC
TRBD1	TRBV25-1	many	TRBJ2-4	CASSGQGAKNIQYF	TGTGCCAGCAGTGGACAGGGTGCCAAAAACATTCAGTACTTC
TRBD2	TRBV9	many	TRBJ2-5	CAGSPGGMFQETQYF	TGTGCCGGCTCTCCGGGGGGGATGTTCCAAGAGACCCAGTACTTC
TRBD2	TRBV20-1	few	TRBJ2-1	CCASVLAGEPSYNEQFF	TGCTGTGCTAGTGTCCTAGCGGGGGAGCCCTCCTACAATGAGCAGTTCTTC
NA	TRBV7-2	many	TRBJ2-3	CASSRRVHTDTQYF	TGTGCCAGCAGCCGTCGGGTGCACACAGATACGCAGTATTTT
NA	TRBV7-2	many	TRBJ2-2	CASRERGTGELFF	TGTGCCAGCAGGGAGAGGGGCACCGGGGAGCTGTTTTTT
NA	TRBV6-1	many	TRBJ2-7	CASSESRAYEQYF	TGTGCCAGCAGTGAATCCAGGGCCTACGAGCAGTACTTC
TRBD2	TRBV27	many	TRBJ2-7	CASSQWGGTPYEQYF	TGTGCCAGCAGCCAATGGGGGGGTACGCCCTACGAGCAGTACTTC
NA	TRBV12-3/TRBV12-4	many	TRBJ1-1	CASRKRAGNTEAFF	TGTGCCAGCAGAAAAAGGGCGGGGAACACTGAAGCTTTCTTT
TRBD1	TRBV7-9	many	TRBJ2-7	CASSLVGQGTYEQYF	TGTGCCAGCAGCTTAGTCGGACAGGGAACTTACGAGCAGTACTTC
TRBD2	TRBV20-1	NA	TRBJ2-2	CCARDPSSGGSGELFF	TGCTGTGCTAGAGATCCGTCTAGCGGGGGGTCCGGGGAGCTGTTTTTT
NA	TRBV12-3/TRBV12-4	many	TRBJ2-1	CASSFRGVDEQFF	TGTGCCAGCAGTTTCAGAGGGGTGGATGAGCAGTTCTTC
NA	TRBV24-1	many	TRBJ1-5	CATSDPHQPQHF	TGTGCCACCAGTGATCCGCATCAGCCCCAGCATTTT
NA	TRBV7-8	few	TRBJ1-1	CASSFNMERATEAFF	TGTGCCAGCAGCTTTAACATGGAGAGGGCCACTGAAGCTTTCTTT
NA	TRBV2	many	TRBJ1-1	CASNWELNTEAFF	TGTGCCAGCAATTGGGAGCTGAACACTGAAGCTTTCTTT
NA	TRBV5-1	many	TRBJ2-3	CASGLDTDTQYF	TGCGCCAGTGGACTTGACACAGATACGCAGTATTTT
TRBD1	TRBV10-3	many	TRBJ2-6	CAISSGQGTFSGANVLTF	TGTGCCATCAGTTCGGGACAGGGGACGTTCTCTGGGGCCAACGTCCTGACTTTC
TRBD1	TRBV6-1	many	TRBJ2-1	CASIRQGGGEQFF	TGTGCCAGCATTCGACAGGGTGGGGGTGAGCAGTTCTTC
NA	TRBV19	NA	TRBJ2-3	CASSFTDPQYF	TGTGCCAGTAGCTTCACAGATCCGCAGTATTTT
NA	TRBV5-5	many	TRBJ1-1	CASSKGNTEAFF	TGTGCCAGCAGTAAGGGAAACACTGAAGCTTTCTTT
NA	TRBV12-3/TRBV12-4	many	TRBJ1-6	CASGGSVNSPLHF	TGTGCCAGCGGCGGGTCCGTTAATTCACCCCTCCACTTT
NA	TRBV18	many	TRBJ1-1	CASSRIQDENTEAFF	TGTGCCAGCTCACGCATACAGGATGAGAACACTGAAGCTTTCTTT
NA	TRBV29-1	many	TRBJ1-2	CSVEEGGANYGYTF	TGCAGCGTTGAAGAAGGCGGTGCCAACTATGGCTACACCTTC
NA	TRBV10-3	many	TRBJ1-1	CAISESADDLGDTEAFF	TGTGCCATCAGTGAGTCGGCCGACGACCTTGGGGACACTGAAGCTTTCTTT
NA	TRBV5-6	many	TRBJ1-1	CASSPDLSNTEAFF	TGTGCCAGCAGCCCCGACTTATCGAACACTGAAGCTTTCTTT
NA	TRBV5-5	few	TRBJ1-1	CASSVLAEGAFF	TGTGCCAGCAGCGTCCTAGCAGAGGGAGCTTTCTTT
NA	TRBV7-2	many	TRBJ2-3	CASSLEAENTQYF	TGTGCCAGCAGCTTAGAAGCCGAAAATACGCAGTATTTT
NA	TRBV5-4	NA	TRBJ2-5	CASSGGATLQETQYF	TGTGCCAGCAGCGGGGGGGCCACGCTTCAAGAGACCCAGTACTTC
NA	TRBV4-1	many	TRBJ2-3	CASSQVYTSTDTQYF	TGCGCCAGCAGCCAAGTTTATACTAGCACAGATACGCAGTATTTT
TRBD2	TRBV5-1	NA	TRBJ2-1	CASGGGLGNNEQFF	TGCGCCAGCGGCGGGGGGCTAGGAAACAATGAGCAGTTCTTC
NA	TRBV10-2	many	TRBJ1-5	CASSVSGRDQPQHF	TGCGCCAGCAGTGTGTCAGGGAGGGATCAGCCCCAGCATTTT
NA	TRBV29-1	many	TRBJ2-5	CSLGVAETQYF	TGCAGCCTGGGGGTGGCGGAGACCCAGTACTTC
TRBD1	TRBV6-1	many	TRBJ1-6	CASSEVQDRGYNSPLHF	TGTGCCAGCAGTGAAGTTCAGGACAGGGGGTATAATTCACCCCTCCACTTT
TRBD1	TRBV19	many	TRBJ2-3	CASSIGTVKSTDTQYF	TGTGCCAGTAGTATCGGGACAGTAAAGAGCACAGATACGCAGTATTTT
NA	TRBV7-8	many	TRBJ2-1	CASSIGRYNEQFF	TGTGCCAGCAGCATTGGGAGGTACAATGAGCAGTTCTTC
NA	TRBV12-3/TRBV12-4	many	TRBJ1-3	CASSYNTGRSGNTIYF	TGTGCCAGCAGTTATAATACAGGGAGATCTGGAAACACCATATATTTT
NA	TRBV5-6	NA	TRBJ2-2	CAMGPGVTGELFF	TGTGCCATGGGCCCCGGGGTAACCGGGGAGCTGTTTTTT
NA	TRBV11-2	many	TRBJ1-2	CASSLDQGSYGYTF	TGTGCCAGCAGCTTAGATCAGGGGAGCTATGGCTACACCTTC
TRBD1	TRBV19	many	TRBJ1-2	CASSIAGTGGYGYTF	TGTGCCAGTAGTATAGCTGGGACAGGGGGCTATGGCTACACCTTC
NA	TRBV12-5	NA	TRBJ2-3	CASGAILSTDTQYF	TGTGCTAGTGGGGCTATCCTTAGCACAGATACGCAGTATTTT
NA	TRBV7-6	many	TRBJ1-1	CASSLAFRGGNTEAFF	TGTGCCAGCAGCTTAGCGTTTAGGGGCGGGAACACTGAAGCTTTCTTT
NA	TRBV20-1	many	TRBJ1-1	CSASDLKGTEAFF	TGCAGTGCTAGTGACTTAAAAGGGACTGAAGCTTTCTTT
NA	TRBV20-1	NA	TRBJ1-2	CCARDQPVQGYGYTF	TGCTGTGCTAGAGATCAACCTGTACAGGGCTATGGCTACACCTTC
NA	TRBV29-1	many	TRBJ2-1	CSGTGTPSYNEQFF	TGCAGCGGAACCGGGACCCCGTCCTACAATGAGCAGTTCTTC
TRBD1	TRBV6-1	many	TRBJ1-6	CASSDRGGVNSPLHF	TGTGCCAGCAGTGACAGGGGGGGCGTGAATTCACCCCTCCACTTT
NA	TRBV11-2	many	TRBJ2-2	CASSRPYPSGNGELFF	TGTGCCAGCAGCAGACCCTATCCTTCAGGGAACGGGGAGCTGTTTTTT
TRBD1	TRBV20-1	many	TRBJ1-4	CSAHGQGAGGEKLFF	TGCAGTGCCCACGGACAGGGGGCGGGAGGCGAAAAACTGTTTTTT
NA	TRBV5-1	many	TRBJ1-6	CASSPGESSPLHF	TGCGCCAGCAGTCCAGGGGAGAGTTCACCCCTCCACTTT